The 18 T cell receptor beta chains listed next were all sequenced from one sample in a study of shared clonotypes between healthy human individuals. Some clones are missing from TCRdb's copy, which holds only in-frame ones; the method was immunoSEQ multiplex PCR. The sample shows approximately 1,500,000 clones, over 95% of them seen only once. Sequencing input: naive CD4+ T cells sorted from blood. Subset reported: CD45RA+ positively selected. These receptors originate from a man aged 25 to 40 in good health.

The chain employs TRBV6-1 and TRBJ2-7; D is perhaps TRBD1 (7 bases). Between the trimmed V and J ends, which lost 5 bases and 10 bases, there was a span of 18 bases. The V gene's germline CDR1 is MNHNS and CDR2 SASEGT. The CDR3 is 13 amino acids. The CDR3 is CASSSEEGADQYF. Here the CDR3 DNA reads TGTGCCAGCAGTAGCGAGGAGGGGGCCGATCAGTACTTC.

This sequence joins TRBV5-1 and TRBJ2-7; perhaps D is TRBD1 or TRBD2 (5 bases each). CDR3 length equals 14 residues. V was pared by 4 bases and J by 2 bases, with 13 bases between. Germline lookup yields CDR1 SGHRS and CDR2 YFSETQ. The CDR3: CASSLRDGPYEQYF. In nucleotides, the CDR3 is TGCGCCAGCAGCCTCCGGGACGGCCCCTACGAGCAGTACTTC.

The genes are TRBV5-4 and TRBJ2-2, with D unresolved. Germline V gene sequence: CDR1 SGHNT, CDR2 YYREEE (reference sequence). The V end lost 4 bases, the J end lost 4 bases, and 8 bases lay between the germline ends. CDR3 length: 13 amino acids. CDR3 nucleotides: TGTGCCAGCAGCGACTGGGGCACCGGGGAGCTGTTTTTT. Translation gives CASSDWGTGELFF. The entire variable domain, with the rest obtained from reference TRBV5-4 and TRBJ2-2, is as follows: ETGVTQSPTHLIKTRGQQVTLRCSSQSGHNTVSWYQQALGQGPQFIFQYYREEENGRGNFPPRFSGLQFPNYSSELNVNALELDDSALYLCASSDWGTGELFFGEGSRLTVL.

This clone was recorded only once. The rearrangement uses TRBV6-6 and TRBJ1-5; no clear D. V was pared by 5 bases and J by 4 bases, with 15 bases between. CDR1 and CDR2 from the germline V gene are MNHNY and SVGAGI (reference sequence). The CDR3 runs to 15 residues. This CDR3 is CASSHVPGVNQPQHF. CDR3 sequence (DNA): TGTGCCAGCAGTCACGTGCCAGGAGTGAATCAGCCCCAGCATTTT.

The V call is TRBV29-1, the J call TRBJ1-2; 8 bases fit TRBD1. Germline trimming cut 6 bases from V and 6 bases from J; bases unmatched to any gene: 6. This CDR3 is 12 amino acids long. The germline CDR1 and CDR2 sequences are SQVTM and ANQGSEA. The CDR3 loop reads CSVRPGGDGYTF. The CDR3 coding sequence is TGCAGCGTCCGGCCAGGGGGCGATGGCTACACCTTC.

The CDR3 here is CASSYSGSKYEQYF. The CDR3 nucleotides read TGTGCCAGCAGCTACTCCGGGAGTAAGTACGAGCAGTACTTC. This chain connects TRBV5-6 to TRBJ2-7, with D perhaps matching TRBD2 (6 bases). The CDR3 has 14 amino acids. Deletions cut 3 bases from V and 4 bases from J, with 14 bases between. Germline CDR1 is SGHDT and CDR2 is YYEEEE.

The rearrangement uses TRBV7-2 and TRBJ2-7, with TRBD1 identical over 8 bases. The CDR3 totals 14 residues. Trimming took 3 bases from V and 6 from J; bases not matched to a gene: 7. The germline gives CDR1 SGHTA, CDR2 FQGNSA. Here the CDR3 reads CASSLRQGAGEQYF. CDR3 DNA: TGTGCCAGCAGCTTGAGGCAGGGGGCTGGCGAGCAGTACTTC. Full variable domain (remainder filled in from reference TRBV7-2 and TRBJ2-7): GAGVSQSPSNKVTEKGKDVELRCDPISGHTALYWYRQSLGQGLEFLIYFQGNSAPDKSGLPSDRFSAERTGGSVSTLTIQRTQQEDSAVYLCASSLRQGAGEQYFGPGTRLTVT.

The rearrangement joins TRBV5-1 to TRBJ2-2; D is uncertain. The V and J ends lost 4 bases and 5 bases respectively, with 18 bases between them. The CDR3 is 16 amino acids. The germline V gene encodes CDR1 SGHRS and CDR2 YFSETQ. In DNA form, the CDR3 reads TGCGCCAGCAGCCCCCGGGCCACTAAATCTACCGGGGAGCTGTTTTTT. Protein product: CASSPRATKSTGELFF.

CDR3 sequence reads: CASSLPGTGTDTQYF. The CDR3 DNA reads TGTGCCAGCAGCTTACCCGGGACCGGCACAGATACGCAGTATTTT. This chain links TRBV5-4 with TRBJ2-3; either TRBD1 or TRBD2 may supply D (5 bases each). Germline V CDR1 and CDR2: SGHNT, YYREEE (reference sequence). V lost 2 bases, J lost 1 base, and 11 bases lay in between. This CDR3 comprises 15 residues.

The rearrangement joins TRBV11-1 to TRBJ2-1; D not certain. The CDR3 contains 16 residues. Germline CDR1 reads SGHAT; CDR2 reads FQDESV (reference sequence). Trimming stripped 5 bases from V and 5 bases from J, with 19 bases between. The CDR3 here is CASSLRVYTINNEQFF. Here the CDR3 DNA reads TGTGCCAGCAGCCTTCGGGTCTACACGATAAACAATGAGCAGTTCTTC. The entire variable domain, with the rest obtained from reference TRBV11-1 and TRBJ2-1, is as follows: EAEVAQSPRYKITEKSQAVAFWCDPISGHATLYWYRQILGQGPELLVQFQDESVVDDSQLPKDRFSAERLKGVDSTLKIQPAELGDSAMYLCASSLRVYTINNEQFFGPGTRLTVL.

The chain combines TRBV25-1 with TRBJ2-4, with 8 bases fitting TRBD1. The CDR3 extends over 14 amino acids. In germline, CDR1 is MGHDK, CDR2 SYGVNS. The V gene end was trimmed by 7 bases and the J gene end by 7 bases; junction bases not matched to a gene: 9. The CDR3 spells CASTSTRQGNIQYF. The CDR3 nucleotides read TGTGCCAGCACCAGCACCCGACAGGGGAACATTCAGTACTTC. Variable domain in full (rest from reference TRBV25-1 and TRBJ2-4): EADIYQTPRYLVIGTGKKITLECSQTMGHDKMYWYQQDPGMELHLIHYSYGVNSTEKGDLSSESTVSRIRTEHFPLTLESARPSHTSQYLCASTSTRQGNIQYFGAGTRLSVL.

This chain uses TRBV18 with TRBJ2-1; TRBD2 matches at 7 bases. CDR3 size: 15 residues. V dropped 2 bases and J dropped 1; count of bases not matched to a gene: 2. Germline lookup yields CDR1 KGHSH and CDR2 LQKENI. CDR3 coding DNA: TGTGCCAGCTCACCAGCGCGGGAGTCCTACAATGAGCAGTTCTTC. Its translation: CASSPARESYNEQFF. The whole variable domain, filled in from reference TRBV18 and TRBJ2-1, reads NAGVMQNPRHLVRRRGQEARLRCSPMKGHSHVYWYRQLPEEGLKFMVYLQKENIIDESGMPKERFSAEFPKEGPSILRIQQVVRGDSAAYFCASSPARESYNEQFFGPGTRLTVL.

CDR3 loop: CASSKPPGYGYTF. CDR3 nucleotides: TGTGCCAGCAGCAAGCCCCCCGGCTATGGCTACACCTTC. The chain carries TRBV5-6 and TRBJ1-2; D remains ambiguous. The CDR3 totals 13 residues. The ends were cut back, 4 bases at V and 4 bases at J, with 11 bases in the middle. From germline, CDR1 is SGHDT and CDR2 YYEEEE.

The chain recombines TRBV5-4 with TRBJ2-5; D unclear. Germline V CDR1 and CDR2: SGHNT, YYREEE (reference sequence). CDR3 length: 12 amino acids. V dropped 5 bases and J dropped 4 bases, with 9 bases sitting between them. CDR3: CASSSFPETQYF. The CDR3 DNA sequence: TGTGCCAGCAGTAGCTTCCCAGAGACCCAGTACTTC.

This clone appeared once. The CDR3 reads CASSLAGQPQHF. The CDR3 bases are TGCGCCAGCAGCTTGGCGGGGCAGCCCCAGCATTTT. V and J are TRBV5-1 and TRBJ1-5; D gene ambiguous. The V end lost 0 bases, the J end lost 7 bases, and 5 bases lay between the germline ends. The CDR3 is made up of 12 amino acids. Germline values: CDR1 SGHRS, CDR2 YFSETQ. Based on the CDR3 plus reference TRBV5-1 and TRBJ1-5, the full variable domain is KAGVTQTPRYLIKTRGQQVTLSCSPISGHRSVSWYQQTPGQGLQFLFEYFSETQRNKGNFPGRFSGRQFSNSRSEMNVSTLELGDSALYLCASSLAGQPQHFGDGTRLSIL.

This clone was detected once. The genes are TRBV7-9 and TRBJ2-1; tentative D call: TRBD2 (5 bases). Per the germline V gene, CDR1 is SEHNR and CDR2 is FQNEAQ (reference sequence). The CDR3 is made up of 18 amino acids. The V and J ends lost 4 bases and 1 base respectively, with 20 bases between them. CDR3 residues: CASSSPSGGPVSYNEQFF. The CDR3 DNA sequence: TGTGCCAGCAGCTCCCCTTCCGGAGGACCTGTTTCCTACAATGAGCAGTTCTTC.

As to this clone: Other DNA sequences from this sample encode an identical CDR3 as well. The J gene is TRBJ2-5, the V gene TRBV18; TRBD1 matches at 11 bases. CDR1 and CDR2 from the germline V gene are KGHSH and LQKENI. The trim removed 3 bases at V and 2 bases at J, leaving 2 bases unmatched. CDR3 size: 15 residues. CDR3 sequence reads: CASSPGTGGQETQYF. The DNA of the CDR3 is TGTGCCAGCTCACCCGGGACAGGGGGTCAAGAGACCCAGTACTTC.

The chain carries TRBV27 and TRBJ2-2; 12 bases line up with TRBD2. Looked up from germline, CDR1 is MNHEY and CDR2 is SMNVEV (reference sequence). There are 18 residues in the CDR3. With V trimmed by 5 bases and J by 2 bases, 9 bases remained unmatched. The CDR3 is CASSPRGLAGINTGELFF. The DNA for the CDR3 is TGTGCCAGCAGTCCACGGGGACTAGCGGGCATAAACACCGGGGAGCTGTTTTTT.